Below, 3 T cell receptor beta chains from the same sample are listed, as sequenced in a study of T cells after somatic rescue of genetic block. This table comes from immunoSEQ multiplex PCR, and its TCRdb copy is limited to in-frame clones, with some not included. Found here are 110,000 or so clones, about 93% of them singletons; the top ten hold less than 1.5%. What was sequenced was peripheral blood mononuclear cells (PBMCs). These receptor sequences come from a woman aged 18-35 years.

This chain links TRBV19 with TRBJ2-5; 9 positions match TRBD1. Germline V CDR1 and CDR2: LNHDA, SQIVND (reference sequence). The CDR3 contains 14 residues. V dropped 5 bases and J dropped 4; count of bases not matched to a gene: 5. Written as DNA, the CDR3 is TGTGCCAGTAGTTTGGGACAGGGTGGAGAGACCCAGTACTTC. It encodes CASSLGQGGETQYF.

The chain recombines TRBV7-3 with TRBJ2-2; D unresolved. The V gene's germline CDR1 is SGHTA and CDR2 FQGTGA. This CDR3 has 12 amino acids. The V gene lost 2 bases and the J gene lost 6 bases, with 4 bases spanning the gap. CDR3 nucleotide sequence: TGTGCCAGCAGCTTATCGTCCGGGGAGCTGTTTTTT. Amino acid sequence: CASSLSSGELFF.

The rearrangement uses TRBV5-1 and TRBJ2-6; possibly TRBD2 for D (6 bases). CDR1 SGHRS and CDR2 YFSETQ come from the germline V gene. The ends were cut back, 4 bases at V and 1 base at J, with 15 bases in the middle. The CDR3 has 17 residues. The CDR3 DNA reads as TGCGCCAGCAGCCCCCCGGCGGGACCTTCTGGGGCCAACGTCCTGACTTTC. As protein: CASSPPAGPSGANVLTF.